Shown below are 16 T cell receptor beta chains from a single sample sequenced in a study of human T cells and chemical hapten exposure (dated by TCRdb to the early 2020s). Libraries were prepared through RACE. Sequencing took place on a NextSeq 500. The public reads were run again by TCRdb, first through fastp at Q25 and then through MiXCR, and only productive beta chains were kept. Identical CDR3 protein sequences are pooled into one entry, listed with their most common genes and DNA. The sample yields some 120,000 distinct CDR3 sequences; over 10% were counted once. The top ten clonotypes cover just over 1.4% of the sample. The time point tag for this specimen amounts to: patch test 1, 2 weeks after DPC sensitization. The treatment or condition tag for this specimen amounts to: therapeutic diphenylcyclopropenone sensitization with weekly scalp DPC. This specimen was whole blood, taken in connection with sensitization to the hapten diphenylcyclopropenone (DPC). These receptors were obtained from a woman between 45 and 65 years old with alopecia areata. Some clones in this sample may be carry-over from other donors' samples.

This clonotype was detected many times. The chain has TRBV20-1 and TRBJ2-7; D call uncertain. V lost 3 bases and J lost 3, with 12 bases in between. The CDR3 totals 13 residues. CDR1 and CDR2 from the germline V gene are DFQATT and SNEGSKA (reference sequence). Here the CDR3 reads CSASAGNNYEQYF. As DNA, the CDR3 is TGCAGTGCTAGTGCAGGAAACAACTACGAGCAGTACTTC.

This clonotype was observed at least ten times. This sequence joins TRBV18 and TRBJ2-7, with 11 bases aligning to TRBD2. CDR3 length equals 17 residues. V lost 0 bases to trimming and J lost 4 bases; unmatched junction nucleotides: 8. Germline V gene lookup returns CDR1 KGHSH and CDR2 LQKENI. CDR3 residues: CASSPPGASGGTYEQYF. The CDR3 bases are TGTGCCAGCTCACCACCAGGAGCTAGCGGGGGGACGTACGAGCAGTACTTC. Full variable domain (outside the CDR3, taken from reference TRBV18 and TRBJ2-7): NAGVMQNPRHLVRRRGQEARLRCSPMKGHSHVYWYRQLPEEGLKFMVYLQKENIIDESGMPKERFSAEFPKEGPSILRIQQVVRGDSAAYFCASSPPGASGGTYEQYFGPGTRLTVT.

The sample holds a few counts of this clonotype. V usage is TRBV7-2 and J usage is TRBJ1-5; D perhaps matches TRBD1 (5 bases). CDR1 SGHTA and CDR2 FQGNSA come from the germline V gene. Trimming took off 1 base at V and 3 bases at J, with 7 bases between the two ends. The CDR3 is 14 residues long. In DNA, the CDR3 is TGTGCCAGCAGCTTAGGACAGCTCAATCAGCCCCAGCATTTT. This gives the protein CASSLGQLNQPQHF.

The chain combines TRBV28 with TRBJ2-1; 10 bases map to TRBD2. The CDR3 is 13 amino acids. Germline CDR1 reads MDHEN; CDR2 reads SYDVKM. V lost 9 bases and J lost 9; bases outside the gene matches: 8. DNA for the CDR3: TGTGCCAGTGGACTAGCGGTTCCCGCTGAGCAGTTCTTC. Protein sequence: CASGLAVPAEQFF.

This clonotype came up a few times. This sequence joins TRBV6-5 and TRBJ2-7; D perhaps matches TRBD1 (5 bases). Trimming stripped 7 bases from V and 7 bases from J, with 11 bases between. There are 11 residues in the CDR3. Germline V gene lookup returns CDR1 MNHEY and CDR2 SVGAGI. In DNA, the CDR3 is TGTGCCAGCATAGGGGCGAGGGAGCAGTACTTC. Its translation: CASIGAREQYF.

The rearrangement uses TRBV12-2 and TRBJ2-5. TRBV12-2 counts as a pseudogene. This CDR3 region has 15 residues. The CDR3 DNA is TGTGCAAGTCGCCCGCCGGAACGGGCCCAAGAGACCCAGTACTTC. It encodes CASRPPERAQETQYF.

This clonotype was seen more than once but under ten times. This chain uses TRBV19 with TRBJ1-5; a possible D gene is TRBD1 (6 bases). Trimming left V 3 bases short and J 2 bases short, with 20 bases between. CDR1 and CDR2 (germline): LNHDA, SQIVND (reference sequence). There are 18 residues in the CDR3. As DNA, the CDR3 is TGTGCCAGTAGTATGGGACGAGGGCAGGGGTATGGCAATCAGCCCCAGCATTTT. This encodes CASSMGRGQGYGNQPQHF.

There are many counts of this clonotype. The rearrangement uses TRBV6-5 and TRBJ2-5, with TRBD2 matching 15 bases. V lost 5 bases to trimming and J lost 3 bases; unmatched junction nucleotides: 7. The CDR3 contains 17 residues. Per germline, CDR1 MNHEY and CDR2 SVGAGI. CDR3 residues: CASSRTSGRAVEETQYF. DNA for the CDR3: TGTGCCAGCAGTCGGACTAGCGGGAGGGCGGTGGAAGAGACCCAGTACTTC.

This clonotype was picked up a small number of times. The chain carries TRBV4-1 and TRBJ2-1, with 8 bases fitting TRBD2. With V trimmed by 4 bases and J by 6 bases, 17 bases remained unmatched. CDR1 is MGHRA and CDR2 is YSYEKL in the germline V gene. This CDR3 region has 18 residues. The chain's CDR3 is CASSPLASGSSPINEQFF. DNA for the CDR3: TGCGCCAGCAGCCCGCTTGCGAGCGGGAGCAGCCCAATCAATGAGCAGTTCTTC.

This clonotype showed up many times. This chain connects TRBV18 to TRBJ2-7; D unresolved. V lost 1 base, J lost 3 bases, and 7 bases lay in between. This CDR3 spans 13 amino acids. CDR1 is KGHSH, CDR2 LQKENI, per germline. The CDR3: CASSPLQSYEQYF. In DNA form, the CDR3 reads TGTGCCAGCTCACCACTGCAAAGCTACGAGCAGTACTTC.

This clonotype turned up a few times. The chain is built from TRBV4-3 and TRBJ2-5; 9 bases agree with TRBD2. The germline V gene has CDR1 LGHNA and CDR2 YSLEER. This CDR3 is 14 amino acids long. Unmatched junction bases numbered 8, after V lost 4 bases and J lost 8 bases. The CDR3 loop reads CASSLERGAGTQYF. The CDR3 region has the DNA TGCGCCAGCAGCCTGGAGCGGGGGGCCGGTACCCAGTACTTC.

CDR3 residues: CASSSGIYGYTF. The CDR3 coding sequence is TGTGCCAGCAGTTCCGGGATCTATGGCTACACCTTC. This rearrangement joins TRBV5-6 to TRBJ1-2; D is ambiguous. Germline V gene data show CDR1 as SGHDT and CDR2 as YYEEEE. The V gene lost 5 bases and the J gene lost 4 bases, with 9 bases spanning the gap. The length of the CDR3 is 12 residues.

Many counts were recorded for this clonotype. This sequence joins TRBV3-1 and TRBJ1-1; 9 nucleotides match TRBD1. CDR1 and CDR2 (germline): LGHDT, YNNKEL (reference sequence). The CDR3 spans 16 residues. The V gene end was trimmed by 4 bases and the J gene end by 2 bases; junction bases not matched to a gene: 8. Here the CDR3 reads CASSPFDRGVNTEAFF. The CDR3 region has the DNA TGTGCCAGCAGCCCATTCGACAGGGGGGTAAACACTGAAGCTTTCTTT.

This clonotype was picked up many times. J is TRBJ2-7 and V is TRBV29-1; D unclear. Germline loops: CDR1 SQVTM, CDR2 ANQGSEA. The CDR3 has 14 amino acids. V was pared by 4 bases and J by 5 bases, with 18 bases between. The CDR3 loop is CSVGEDELSDEQYF. CDR3 in DNA: TGCAGCGTTGGTGAGGACGAGTTAAGCGACGAGCAGTACTTC.

In its sample, this clonotype was seen many times. CDR3 sequence reads: CSAKDGDRATYEQYF. DNA for the CDR3: TGCAGTGCTAAAGACGGGGACAGGGCTACCTACGAGCAGTACTTC. V and J are TRBV20-1 and TRBJ2-7; 9 bases map to TRBD1. Germline trimming cut 4 bases from V and 2 bases from J; bases unmatched to any gene: 9. The CDR3 has 15 residues. The germline V gene has CDR1 DFQATT and CDR2 SNEGSKA (reference sequence).

V is TRBV3-1 and J is TRBJ1-6; D gene uncertain. The germline V gene encodes CDR1 LGHDT and CDR2 YNNKEL (reference sequence). The CDR3 has 15 amino acids. V gave up 1 base and J gave up 7 bases, with 11 bases separating them. The CDR3 DNA reads as TGTGCCAGCAGCCAAGGGAGGGCTTCCAATTCACCCCTCCACTTT. It is translated as CASSQGRASNSPLHF. Full variable domain (rest looked up from reference TRBV3-1 and TRBJ1-6): DTAVSQTPKYLVTQMGNDKSIKCEQNLGHDTMYWYKQDSKKFLKIMFSYNNKELIINETVPNRFSPKSPDKAHLNLHINSLELGDSAVYFCASSQGRASNSPLHFGNGTRLTVT.